The present entry profiles one TCR beta chain with its context. Its antigen is still unknown. This CDR3 is 15 amino acids long. The V gene lost 1 base and the J gene lost 0 bases, with 10 bases spanning the gap. Germline V CDR1 and CDR2: SNHLY, FYNNEI. Terminally differentiated effector memory CD45RA+ cells were excluded from the naive CD8 cells, which were CD45RO-negative and positively selected for CCR7. This specimen comes from a study of shared clonotypes between healthy human individuals. Broader study findings: For sorted subsets, rarefaction showed incomplete sequencing despite large depth.

TCRdb's copy holds only in-frame clones and misses some; the assay was immunoSEQ multiplex PCR. Here the sample spans roughly 2 million clones, approximately 94% being singletons. This receptor was identified in a man between 18 and 29 years old in good health. The specimen was naive CD8+ T cells sorted from blood. J is TRBJ2-7 and V is TRBV2, with unresolved D. CDR3 loop: CASSEGGRSSYEQYF. The DNA of the CDR3 is TGTGCCAGCAGTGAAGGAGGCCGCAGCTCCTACGAGCAGTACTTC.